This passage covers 8 T cell receptor beta chains from one sample sequenced in a study of blood T cell repertoires in COVID-19. Repertoires were generated with immunoSEQ multiplex PCR, while TCRdb's copy carries only in-frame clones and drops some. There are a few hundred thousand clones in the sample; approximately 89% occur only once, and 3.5% to 5.5% lies in the top ten. The sequenced material came from peripheral blood. These receptors were obtained from a woman aged 40-49 years who had recovered from COVID-19.

The chain carries TRBV3-1 (or the pseudogene TRBV3-2) and TRBJ2-1; 14 positions agree with TRBD2. Germline V gives CDR1 LGHDT, CDR2 YNNKEL (reference sequence). This CDR3 has 16 amino acids. V gave up 6 bases and J gave up 4 bases; unmatched junction bases: 5. CDR3 protein: CASSRLAGGRYNEQFF. For the CDR3, the DNA is TGTGCCAGCAGTCGACTAGCGGGGGGGCGATACAATGAGCAGTTCTTC.

The chain recombines TRBV18 with TRBJ1-1; TRBD1 matches 7 bases. J lost 5 bases, V lost 6 bases, and 12 bases had no gene match. Germline CDR1 reads KGHSH; CDR2 reads LQKENI. The CDR3 consists of 15 residues. CDR3 in DNA: TGTGCCAGCTCGCGAGACAGGGCGAGGGAAACTGAAGCTTTCTTT. Amino acids: CASSRDRARETEAFF.

The chain is built from TRBV2 and TRBJ2-1, with TRBD2 matching 9 bases. The CDR3 is made up of 12 amino acids. The V gene's germline CDR1 is SNHLY and CDR2 FYNNEI. The trim removed 7 bases at V and 14 bases at J, leaving 9 bases unmatched. CDR3 residues: CASTQPGLAEFF. The DNA of the CDR3 is TGTGCCAGCACTCAACCGGGACTAGCAGAGTTCTTC.

This sequence joins TRBV12-3 or TRBV12-4 and TRBJ2-7, with D possibly matching TRBD1 (6 bases). The CDR3 runs 12 residues. V shed 5 bases and J shed 8 bases, with 13 bases lying between them. The CDR3 region is CASSQQGPQQYF. DNA for the CDR3: TGTGCCAGCAGTCAACAGGGTCCCCAGCAGTACTTC.

The V and J genes are TRBV24-1 and TRBJ2-5, with D perhaps TRBD1 (7 bases). Germline CDR1 is KGHDR and CDR2 is SFDVKD. This CDR3 is 15 amino acids long. V lost 4 bases and J lost 1, with 12 bases in between. The CDR3 reads CATSDAGQIQETQYF. In nucleotides, the CDR3 is TGTGCCACCAGTGACGCGGGACAGATCCAAGAGACCCAGTACTTC.

The J gene is TRBJ2-5, the V gene TRBV7-2; D may be TRBD1 (6 bases). Germline V lookup: CDR1 SGHTA, CDR2 FQGNSA. Trimming pared 5 bases from V and 6 bases from J, leaving 13 bases between. The CDR3 is 13 amino acids. CDR3 amino acids: CASSPGVEKTQYF. CDR3 in DNA: TGTGCCAGCAGCCCAGGGGTAGAAAAGACCCAGTACTTC.

The V and J genes are TRBV2 and TRBJ2-5; TRBD2 matches at 8 bases. The junction had 17 bases not matched to a gene; V was cut back by 6 bases and J by 2 bases. The CDR3 has 18 residues. Germline loops: CDR1 SNHLY, CDR2 FYNNEI. The CDR3 is CASRRSVMKRGPQETQYF. The CDR3 nucleotides read TGTGCCAGCAGGCGGTCGGTGATGAAGCGGGGGCCGCAAGAGACCCAGTACTTC.

The genes are TRBV27 and TRBJ1-5, with TRBD1 matching over 7 bases. This CDR3 contains 14 residues. V lost 6 bases and J lost 2; bases outside the gene matches: 4. Looked up from germline, CDR1 is MNHEY and CDR2 is SMNVEV (reference sequence). This CDR3 is CASRTGYGNQPQHF. The CDR3 DNA is TGTGCCAGCAGGACAGGGTACGGCAATCAGCCCCAGCATTTT.